Listed here are 11 T cell receptor beta chains from one sample, sequenced in a study of T cells in women clearing cervical HPV infection. The assay was immunoSEQ multiplex PCR, and TCRdb's table has in-frame clones only and misses some. The sample holds approximately 35,000 clones. The specimen was blood buffy coat. Receptors originate from a woman aged 18 to 75 with a cervical HPV16 infection that either progressed to CIN3+ or cleared (not recorded which).

CDR3 residues: CASSDYDGNYGYTF. CDR3 DNA (partial): TGTGCCAGCAGTGATTATGACGGGAACTATGGC. The rearrangement uses TRBV2 and TRBJ1-2; D is unclear. Sequencing ends 3 residues short of the CDR3 end; the germline J gene provides the rest. This CDR3 contains 14 residues. In germline, CDR1 is SNHLY, CDR2 FYNNEI. V was trimmed by 3 bases and J by 2 bases, leaving 10 bases between them.

Turning to this clone: The read terminates 3 residues before the CDR3 end, so the remaining end is supplied by the germline J gene. This sequence joins TRBV19 and TRBJ2-3, with 9 bases fitting TRBD1. Germline CDR1 LNHDA, CDR2 SQIVND (reference sequence). CDR3 length: 18 amino acids. Trimming took 3 bases from V and 0 from J; bases not matched to a gene: 10. Incomplete CDR3 DNA: TGTGCCAGTAGTATGGGTATAAGGGGACAGGGCAGCACAGATACG. Its translation: CASSMGIRGQGSTDT. The whole CDR3 protein reads CASSMGIRGQGSTDTQYF.

The covered CDR3 bases are TGTGCCAGCAGCTCCGGCAGGATGTTGAATGAAAAA. As protein: CASSSGRMLNEK. In full, the CDR3 is CASSSGRMLNEKLFF. The chain joins TRBV7-8 to TRBJ1-4, with D unresolved. The read halts 3 residues ahead of the CDR3 end, with the missing end drawn from the germline J gene. There are 15 residues in the CDR3. CDR1 SGHVS and CDR2 FQNEAQ come from the germline V gene. Trimming removed 4 bases from V and 5 bases from J, with 14 bases in between. The complete variable domain, with remaining parts taken from reference TRBV7-8 and TRBJ1-4, reads GAGVSQSPRYKVAKRGQDVALRCDPISGHVSLFWYQQALGQGPEFLTYFQNEAQLDKSGLPSDRFFAERPEGSVSTLKIQRTQQEDSAVYLCASSSGRMLNEKLFFGSGTQLSVL.

Turning to this clone: Sequencing ends 3 residues short of the CDR3 end; the germline J gene provides the rest. The chain employs TRBV20-1 and TRBJ1-2, with D possibly being TRBD1 (6 bases). The V end was cut by 8 bases, the J end by 2 bases, with 15 bases between. Germline V CDR1 and CDR2: DFQATT, SNEGSKA (reference sequence). This CDR3 spans 13 amino acids. The CDR3 loop reads CSPDRQANYGYTF. The CDR3 bases that were read are TGCAGTCCCGACCGACAGGCAAACTATGGC.

Concerning this clone: The read ends 3 residues before the CDR3 terminus; that terminus is restored from the germline J gene. This sequence joins TRBV6-4 and TRBJ2-1; TRBD2 aligns across 13 bases. With V trimmed by 6 bases and J by 8 bases, 4 bases remained unmatched. Germline loops: CDR1 MRHNA, CDR2 SNTAGT. The CDR3 totals 14 residues. The CDR3 protein is CASRLAGGSDEQFF. CDR3 DNA, as far as it was read: TGTGCCAGCAGACTAGCGGGGGGGTCCGATGAG.

As for this clone: The read ends 3 residues before the CDR3 terminus; that terminus is restored from the germline J gene. The genes are TRBV2 and TRBJ2-7, with TRBD1 identical over 8 bases. Unmatched junction bases numbered 11, after V lost 7 bases and J lost 3 bases. The CDR3 loop spans 15 amino acids. Germline V gene sequence: CDR1 SNHLY, CDR2 FYNNEI. CDR3 DNA (partial): TGTGCCAGCACCGAAGGTGCAGGGGGCGTCTACGAG. Amino acids: CASTEGAGGVYE. The whole CDR3 region reads CASTEGAGGVYEQYF.

Comments on this clone: The CDR3 is cut off 3 residues early in the read; its end comes from the germline J gene. The chain joins TRBV7-8 to TRBJ2-3; 8 bases are shared with TRBD2. Germline V gene lookup returns CDR1 SGHVS and CDR2 FQNEAQ. Germline trimming cut 0 bases from V and 2 bases from J; bases unmatched to any gene: 7. CDR3 length equals 17 residues. CDR3 in amino acids: CASSLAAGGSFTDTQYF. The sequenced part of the CDR3 DNA is TGTGCCAGCAGCTTAGCTGCGGGGGGTTCCTTCACAGATACG.

Of note for this clone: Read sequence stops 3 residues before the CDR3 end, and the germline J gene provides the missing end. The chain couples TRBV5-4 to TRBJ2-2, with 7 nucleotides matching TRBD2. Germline-derived CDR1 and CDR2 are SGHNT and YYREEE (reference sequence). The CDR3 sequence is 15 residues long. The CDR3 is CASRPGGREYSPLFF. CDR3 DNA (partial): TGTGCCAGCAGGCCCGGGGGGAGGGAGTATTCACCG.

Concerning this clone itself: The read comes to an end 3 residues before the CDR3 does, leaving the germline J gene to fill in the end. The chain employs TRBV20-1 and TRBJ2-3; 8 bases map to TRBD1. The CDR3 runs 16 residues. The germline V gene encodes CDR1 DFQATT and CDR2 SNEGSKA (reference sequence). The CDR3 loop reads CSASVAGQALNQPQYF. Partial CDR3 DNA: TGCAGTGCTAGCGTCGCGGGACAGGCCCTCAATCAGCCG.

The sequenced CDR3 bases are TGTGCCATCAGGGACAGGGGAATTAATAATTCACCC. This codes for CAIRDRGINNSP. The full CDR3 sequence reads CAIRDRGINNSPLHF. V is TRBV10-3 and J is TRBJ1-6, with TRBD1 matching over 9 bases. The read stops 3 residues short of the end of the CDR3; the missing end is completed from the germline J gene. Unmatched junction bases numbered 5, after V lost 6 bases and J lost 5 bases. Germline CDR1 and CDR2: ENHRY and SYGVKD. The CDR3 runs to 15 residues.

In regard to this clone: Relative to the germline gene, one junction end is altered; a read error may explain this. From the germline J gene comes the end of the CDR3, since the read stops 3 residues before it. This CDR3 is also generated by other DNA sequences in the sample. The chain recombines TRBV7-9 with TRBJ1-3, with a tentative D call TRBD1 (6 bases). The CDR3 totals 13 residues. From germline, CDR1 is SEHNR and CDR2 FQNEAQ (reference sequence). Partial CDR3 DNA: TGTGCCAGCAGCTCAGGGGCTGGAAACACA. Its protein is CASSSGAGNT. The whole CDR3 protein reads CASSSGAGNTIYF.